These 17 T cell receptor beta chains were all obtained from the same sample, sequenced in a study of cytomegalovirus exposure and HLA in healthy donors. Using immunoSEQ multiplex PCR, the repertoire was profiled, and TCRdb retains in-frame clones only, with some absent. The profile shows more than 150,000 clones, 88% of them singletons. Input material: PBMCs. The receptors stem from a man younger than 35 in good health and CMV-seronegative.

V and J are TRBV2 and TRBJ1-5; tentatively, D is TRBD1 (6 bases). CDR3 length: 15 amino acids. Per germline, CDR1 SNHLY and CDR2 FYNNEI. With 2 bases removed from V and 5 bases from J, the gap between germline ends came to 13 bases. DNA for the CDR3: TGTGCCAGCAGTGAACCACTGGACAGATATCAGCCCCAGCATTTT. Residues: CASSEPLDRYQPQHF.

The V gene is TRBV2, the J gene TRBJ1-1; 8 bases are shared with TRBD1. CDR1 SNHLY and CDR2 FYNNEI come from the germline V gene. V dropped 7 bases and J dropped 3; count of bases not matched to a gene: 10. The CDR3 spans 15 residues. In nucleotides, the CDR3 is TGTGCCAGCAAGGAGCAGGGGGCTCATGACACTGAAGCTTTCTTT. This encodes CASKEQGAHDTEAFF. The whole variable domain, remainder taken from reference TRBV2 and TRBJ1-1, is EPEVTQTPSHQVTQMGQEVILRCVPISNHLYFYWYRQILGQKVEFLVSFYNNEISEKSEIFDDQFSVERPDGSNFTLKIRSTKLEDSAMYFCASKEQGAHDTEAFFGQGTRLTVV.

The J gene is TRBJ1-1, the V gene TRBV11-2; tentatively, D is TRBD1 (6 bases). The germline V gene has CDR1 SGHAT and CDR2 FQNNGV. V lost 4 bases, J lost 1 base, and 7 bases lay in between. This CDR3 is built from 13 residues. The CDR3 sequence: CASSYRENTEAFF. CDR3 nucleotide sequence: TGTGCCAGCAGCTACAGGGAGAACACTGAAGCTTTCTTT.

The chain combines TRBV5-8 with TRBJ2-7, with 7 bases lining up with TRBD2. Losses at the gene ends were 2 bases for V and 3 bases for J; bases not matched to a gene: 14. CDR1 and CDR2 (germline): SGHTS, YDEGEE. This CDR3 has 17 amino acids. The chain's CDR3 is CASSFGGLADVSYEQYF. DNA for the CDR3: TGTGCCAGCAGCTTCGGGGGTCTAGCGGATGTGAGCTACGAGCAGTACTTC.

CDR3 DNA sequence: TGTGCCAGCAGTGAAGCATCAGATCCGAATGAGCAGTTCTTC. Translated, it gives CASSEASDPNEQFF. The chain is built from TRBV6-1 and TRBJ2-1; D ambiguous. Trimming removed 0 bases from V and 7 bases from J, with 10 bases in between. CDR3 length: 14 amino acids. The germline V gene has CDR1 MNHNS and CDR2 SASEGT.

CDR3 nucleotides: TGTGCCAGCAGTCCTGGACAGGGGACCTCCTACGAGCAGTACTTC. Amino acids: CASSPGQGTSYEQYF. This chain joins TRBV5-5 and TRBJ2-7, with 9 bases matching TRBD1. V shed 5 bases and J 0 bases; nucleotides not matched to a gene: 6. The CDR3 is made up of 15 amino acids. Germline assignment: CDR1 SGHKS and CDR2 YYEKEE (reference sequence).

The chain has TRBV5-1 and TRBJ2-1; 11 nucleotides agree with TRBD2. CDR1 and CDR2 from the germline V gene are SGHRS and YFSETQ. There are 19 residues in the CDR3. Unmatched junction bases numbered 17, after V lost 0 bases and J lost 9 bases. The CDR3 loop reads CASSLGVAGGRYNSVEQFF. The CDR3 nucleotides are TGCGCCAGCAGCTTGGGAGTAGCGGGGGGGCGTTACAACTCAGTTGAGCAGTTCTTC.

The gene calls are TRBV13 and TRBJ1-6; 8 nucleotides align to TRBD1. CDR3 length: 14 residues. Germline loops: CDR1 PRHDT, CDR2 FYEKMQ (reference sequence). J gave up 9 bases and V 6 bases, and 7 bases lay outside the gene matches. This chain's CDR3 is CASRLGQGGSPLHF. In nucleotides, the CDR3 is TGTGCCAGCAGACTCGGACAGGGTGGTTCACCCCTCCACTTT.

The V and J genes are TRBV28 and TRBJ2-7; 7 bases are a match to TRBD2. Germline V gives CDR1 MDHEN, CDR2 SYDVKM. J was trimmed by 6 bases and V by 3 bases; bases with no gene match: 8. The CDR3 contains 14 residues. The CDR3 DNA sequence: TGTGCCAGCAGTTTGGGTGGGAGGGACGGCGAGCAGTACGTC. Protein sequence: CASSLGGRDGEQYV.

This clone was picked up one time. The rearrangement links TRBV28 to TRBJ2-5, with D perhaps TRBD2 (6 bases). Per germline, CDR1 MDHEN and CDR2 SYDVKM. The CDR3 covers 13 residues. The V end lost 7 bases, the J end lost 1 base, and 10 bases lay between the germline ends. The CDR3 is CASKLALQETQYF. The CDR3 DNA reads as TGTGCCAGCAAACTAGCCCTCCAAGAGACCCAGTACTTC.

In nucleotides, the CDR3 is TGTGCCAGCAACGGGTTACAGGCTGGAAACACCATATATTTT. Translation: CASNGLQAGNTIYF. The chain has TRBV28 and TRBJ1-3; the D gene is possibly TRBD1 (5 bases). Trimming shortened V by 7 bases and J by 2 bases, and 12 bases separated the two germline ends. Germline V gives CDR1 MDHEN, CDR2 SYDVKM. This CDR3 is 14 amino acids long. Variable domain in full (rest from reference TRBV28 and TRBJ1-3): DVKVTQSSRYLVKRTGEKVFLECVQDMDHENMFWYRQDPGLGLRLIYFSYDVKMKEKGDIPEGYSVSREKKERFSLILESASTNQTSMYLCASNGLQAGNTIYFGEGSWLTVV.

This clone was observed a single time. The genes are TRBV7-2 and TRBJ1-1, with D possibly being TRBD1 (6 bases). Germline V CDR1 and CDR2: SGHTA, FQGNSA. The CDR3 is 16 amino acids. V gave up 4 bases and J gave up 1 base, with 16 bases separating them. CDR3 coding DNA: TGTGCCAGCAGCTCCCCCGCTAGGGGGGGGAACACTGAAGCTTTCTTT. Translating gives CASSSPARGGNTEAFF.

In DNA, the CDR3 is TGCAGCGTTGTCTTACTTCGGACAGGGGGAGAGGGATTCCAGTACTTC. Protein: CSVVLLRTGGEGFQYF. This chain joins TRBV29-1 and TRBJ2-5; 10 bases agree with TRBD1. V lost 4 bases, J lost 10 bases, and 18 bases stayed unmatched. The length of the CDR3 is 16 residues. Germline V gives CDR1 SQVTM, CDR2 ANQGSEA.

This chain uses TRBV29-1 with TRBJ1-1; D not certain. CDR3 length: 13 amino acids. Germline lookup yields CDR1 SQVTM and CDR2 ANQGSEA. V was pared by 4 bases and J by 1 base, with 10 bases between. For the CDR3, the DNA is TGCAGCGTTGGTGAGGTACGGAACACTGAAGCTTTCTTT. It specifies CSVGEVRNTEAFF.

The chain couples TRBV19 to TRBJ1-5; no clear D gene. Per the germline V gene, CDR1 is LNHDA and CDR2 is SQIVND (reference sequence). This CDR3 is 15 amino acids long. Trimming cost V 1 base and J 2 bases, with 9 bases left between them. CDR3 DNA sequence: TGTGCCAGTAGTATAGTGTCGAGAGGCAATCAGCCCCAGCATTTT. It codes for CASSIVSRGNQPQHF.

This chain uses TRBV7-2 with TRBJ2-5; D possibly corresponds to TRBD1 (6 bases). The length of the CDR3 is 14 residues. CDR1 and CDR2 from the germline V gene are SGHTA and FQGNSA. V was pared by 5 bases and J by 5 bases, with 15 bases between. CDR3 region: CASSKGVTAETQYF. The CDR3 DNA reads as TGTGCCAGCAGCAAGGGGGTGACGGCGGAGACCCAGTACTTC.

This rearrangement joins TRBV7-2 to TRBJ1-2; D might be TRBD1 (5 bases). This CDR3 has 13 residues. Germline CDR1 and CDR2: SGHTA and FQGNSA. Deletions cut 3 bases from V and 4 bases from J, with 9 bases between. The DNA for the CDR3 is TGTGCCAGCAGCTTTGACAGCATCTATGGCTACACCTTC. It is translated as CASSFDSIYGYTF.